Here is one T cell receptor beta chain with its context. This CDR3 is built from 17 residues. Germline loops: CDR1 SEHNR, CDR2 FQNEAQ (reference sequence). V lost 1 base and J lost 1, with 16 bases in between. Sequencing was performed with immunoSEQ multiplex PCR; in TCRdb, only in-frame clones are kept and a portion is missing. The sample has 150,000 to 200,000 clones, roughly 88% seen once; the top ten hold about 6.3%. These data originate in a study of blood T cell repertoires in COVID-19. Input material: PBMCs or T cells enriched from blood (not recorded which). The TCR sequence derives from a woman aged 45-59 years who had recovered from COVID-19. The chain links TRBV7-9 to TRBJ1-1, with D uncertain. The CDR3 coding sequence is TGTGCCAGCAGCTTAGGTGCCCAAGGACTGTGGAACACTGAAGCTTTCTTT. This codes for CASSLGAQGLWNTEAFF.